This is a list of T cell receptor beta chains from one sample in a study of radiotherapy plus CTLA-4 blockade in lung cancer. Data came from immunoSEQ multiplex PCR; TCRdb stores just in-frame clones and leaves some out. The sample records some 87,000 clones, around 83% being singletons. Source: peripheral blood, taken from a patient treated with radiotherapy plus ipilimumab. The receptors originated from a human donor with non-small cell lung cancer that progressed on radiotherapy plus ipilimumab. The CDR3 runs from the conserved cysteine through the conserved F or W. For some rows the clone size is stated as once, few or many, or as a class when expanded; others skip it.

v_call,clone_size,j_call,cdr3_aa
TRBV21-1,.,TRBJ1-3,CASPKCLGNTIYF
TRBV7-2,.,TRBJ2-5,CASSPNRAGGETQYF
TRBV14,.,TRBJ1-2,CASSRGTAYGYTF
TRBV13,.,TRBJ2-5,CASSSPRLAGGLGGGETQYF
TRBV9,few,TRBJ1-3,CASSVEVGNTIYF
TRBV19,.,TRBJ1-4,CASTPSFNEKLFF
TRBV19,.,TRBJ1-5,CASSTAKFSNQPQHF
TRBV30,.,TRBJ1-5,CAWSAGGPLQPQHF
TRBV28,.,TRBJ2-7,CASGPWSGGAMGEQYF
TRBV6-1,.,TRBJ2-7,CASSERYEQYF
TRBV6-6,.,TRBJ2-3,CASSYSGGRTDTQYF
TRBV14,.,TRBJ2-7,CASSGMDNERPYEQYF
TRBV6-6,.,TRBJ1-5,CASSYLPAANQPQHF
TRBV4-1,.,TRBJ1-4,CASSQDQGGREKLFF
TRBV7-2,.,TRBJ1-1,CASSPTGAGQGTEAFF
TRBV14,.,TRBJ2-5,CASSQVGTNLQETQYF
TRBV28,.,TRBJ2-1,CASSLAGQGLYNEQFF
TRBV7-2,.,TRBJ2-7,CASSLGLSGIIYEQYF
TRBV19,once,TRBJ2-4,CASNPTGGTAKNIQYF
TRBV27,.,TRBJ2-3,CASSQGVSSTDTQYF
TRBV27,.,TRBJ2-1,CASSPWAGAYNEQFF
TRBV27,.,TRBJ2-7,CASSLGQVAYEQYF
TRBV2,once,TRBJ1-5,CASSEGRNQPQHF
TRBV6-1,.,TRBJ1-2,CASSEIEGLGYTF
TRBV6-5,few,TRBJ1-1,CASRLRDRGNTEAFF
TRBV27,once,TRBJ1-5,CASRKGQGNQPQHF
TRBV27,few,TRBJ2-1,CASTIGRPSYNEQFF
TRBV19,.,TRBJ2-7,CASSMGRAYEQYF
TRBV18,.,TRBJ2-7,CASSLAGDRSYEQYF
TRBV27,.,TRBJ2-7,CASSSRLTPTGPSYEQYF
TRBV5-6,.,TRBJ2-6,CASKRRAGANVLTF